The next 4 T cell receptor beta chains were all read from a single sample in a study of cytomegalovirus exposure and HLA in healthy donors. Use of 60 Vbeta and 13 Jbeta primers characterized the PCR. Assay used: immunoSEQ multiplex PCR; TCRdb lists only in-frame clones, some missing. The sample has 110,000 or so clones, approximately 69% seen once; the top ten hold 3.2%. The sequencing sample was made of PBMCs. All receptors derive from a man aged 30 to 45 in good health and CMV-seronegative.

This clone was seen a few times. The CDR3 spells CASSYQEGLITEAFF. The CDR3 coding sequence is TGTGCCAGCAGTTACCAGGAGGGTTTAATCACTGAAGCTTTCTTT. The rearrangement joins TRBV6-5 to TRBJ1-1; D unresolved. Germline V gives CDR1 MNHEY, CDR2 SVGAGI. The CDR3 contains 15 residues. Trimming removed 2 bases from V and 4 bases from J, with 14 bases in between.

This clone was seen just once. The V gene is TRBV5-4, the J gene TRBJ2-7; weak D call: TRBD2 (6 bases). V was cut by 7 bases and J by 2 bases, with 19 bases left in between. CDR3 length equals 15 residues. Germline CDR1 SGHNT, CDR2 YYREEE (reference sequence). For the CDR3, the DNA is TGTGCCAGCGGCTACCCGGAGGGCCCTGCCTACGAGCAGTACTTC. It yields the protein CASGYPEGPAYEQYF.

There are a few counts of this clone. V is TRBV10-3 and J is TRBJ1-1; 12 bases align to TRBD1. Germline assignment: CDR1 ENHRY and CDR2 SYGVKD. The CDR3 is 16 amino acids. V shed 6 bases, J shed 5 bases, and the junction held 10 bases outside the gene matches. This CDR3 is CAIRYGTGGRVTEAFF. In nucleotides, the CDR3 is TGTGCCATCAGATACGGGACAGGGGGCCGGGTTACTGAAGCTTTCTTT.

This clone was found a few times. V usage is TRBV18 and J usage is TRBJ1-2; D remains unclear. Germline loops: CDR1 KGHSH, CDR2 LQKENI. The CDR3 spans 14 residues. Trimming cost V 1 base and J 5 bases, with 11 bases left between them. In nucleotides, the CDR3 is TGTGCCAGCTCACCACAGGAGGGATCATATGGCTACACCTTC. This gives the protein CASSPQEGSYGYTF.